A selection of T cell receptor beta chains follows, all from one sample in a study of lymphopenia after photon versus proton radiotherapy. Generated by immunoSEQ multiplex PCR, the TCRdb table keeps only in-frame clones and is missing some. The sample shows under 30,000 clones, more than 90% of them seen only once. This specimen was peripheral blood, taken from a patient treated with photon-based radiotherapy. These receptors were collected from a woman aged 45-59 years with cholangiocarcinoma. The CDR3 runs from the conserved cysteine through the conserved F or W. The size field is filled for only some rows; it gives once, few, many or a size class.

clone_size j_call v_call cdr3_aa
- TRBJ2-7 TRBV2 CASSVRQGRPYEQYF
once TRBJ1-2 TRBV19 CASSTGGTGLLGYTF
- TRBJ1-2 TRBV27 CASSYDSSMYYGYTF
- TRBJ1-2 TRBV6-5 CASSYVSDRAFGYTF
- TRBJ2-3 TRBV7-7 CASSFRDRVSDTQYF
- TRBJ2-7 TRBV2 CASRSLRNRASYEQYF
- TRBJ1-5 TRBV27 CASRRGIVSNQPQHF
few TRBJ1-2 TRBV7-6 CASSPRQGGYTF
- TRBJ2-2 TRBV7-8 CASSLMGQNTGELFF
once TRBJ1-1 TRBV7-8 CASSRTGLNTEAFF
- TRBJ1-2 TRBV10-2 CASSEQNYGYTF
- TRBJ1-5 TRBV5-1 CASSLEGASNQPQHF
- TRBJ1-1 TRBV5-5 CASRRGDSYPEAFF
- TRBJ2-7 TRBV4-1 CASSGTGGSYEQYF
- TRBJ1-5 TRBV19 CASSNEQGWQPQHF
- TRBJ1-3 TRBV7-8 CASSLGQSSGNTIYF
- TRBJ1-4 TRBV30 CAWSSTGKLFF